A selection of T cell receptor beta chains follows, all from one sample in a study of T cell responses to AZD1222 COVID-19 vaccine. Generated by immunoSEQ multiplex PCR, the TCRdb table keeps only in-frame clones and is missing some. The data hold more than 90,000 clones, with 86% observed a single time. The sample here was peripheral blood, taken on day 0 of AZD1222 vaccination. Receptors originate from an adult in good health. The CDR3 runs from the conserved cysteine through the conserved F or W. The D gene is left open where the match is weak. Clone size is shown for a subset of rows, as once, few, many or a class of expanded clone.

j_call d_call clone_size v_call cdr3_aa cdr3_nt
TRBJ2-2 - - TRBV27 CASSFQGITGELFF TGTGCCAGCAGTTTCCAGGGCATTACCGGGGAGCTGTTTTTT
TRBJ2-1 TRBD2 - TRBV12-3/TRBV12-4 CAGSSGRANEQFF TGTGCCGGATCTAGCGGGAGGGCCAATGAGCAGTTCTTC
TRBJ2-1 - - TRBV19 CASSMAHEQFF TGTGCCAGTAGTATGGCCCATGAGCAGTTCTTC
TRBJ1-2 - - TRBV19 CATQTNKNGYTF TGTGCCACCCAAACGAATAAAAATGGCTACACCTTC
TRBJ1-5 TRBD1 - TRBV5-8 CASSTWGPRTGDQPQHF TGTGCCAGCAGCACCTGGGGACCCCGGACAGGCGATCAGCCCCAGCATTTT
TRBJ2-3 - - TRBV7-9 CASSLSAADTQYF TGTGCCAGCAGCTTATCCGCGGCGGATACGCAGTATTTT
TRBJ1-5 TRBD1 once TRBV11-2 CASSFGQGSQPQHF TGTGCCAGCAGCTTCGGACAGGGAAGCCAGCCCCAGCATTTT
TRBJ1-2 TRBD1 - TRBV9 CASSVEGQGGYGYTF TGTGCCAGCAGCGTAGAGGGACAGGGGGGCTATGGCTACACCTTC
TRBJ1-6 - - TRBV28 CASSLAPSSYNSPLHF TGTGCCAGCAGTTTGGCTCCGAGCTCCTATAATTCACCCCTCCACTTT
TRBJ2-1 TRBD2 - TRBV5-1 CASSSTSGSVGNEQFF TGCGCCAGCAGCTCGACTAGCGGGAGTGTTGGCAATGAGCAGTTCTTC